The 18 T cell receptor beta chains listed next were all sequenced from one sample in a study of T cell repertoires in cytomegalovirus infection. One entry per CDR3 protein, called by TCRdb with MiXCR from the reads. The repertoire holds 270,000 or so distinct CDR3 sequences, with 15% to 20% as singletons. Sequenced sample: CD8+ T cells from PBMCs. The receptors were sampled from a human donor in good health (CMV status not recorded). Some clones in this sample may be carry-over from other donors' samples.

The rearrangement joins TRBV12-3 or TRBV12-4 to TRBJ2-7, with D perhaps TRBD2 (6 bases). The V and J ends lost 0 bases and 3 bases respectively, with 12 bases between them. This CDR3 contains 15 residues. In DNA form, the CDR3 reads TGTGCCAGCAGTTTAGCTACAGGAGGGTTCTACGAGCAGTACTTC. Encoded protein: CASSLATGGFYEQYF.

Notes on this clonotype: A much more abundant neighbour one base away suggests this may be a read error. The chain couples TRBV28 to TRBJ2-1, with D uncertain. The CDR3 runs 13 residues. V was cut by 8 bases and J by 6 bases, with 14 bases left in between. The germline V gene encodes CDR1 MDHEN and CDR2 SYDVKM. CDR3 DNA: TGTGCCAGCGAAGAGTATGGGCTCAATGAGCAGTTCTTC. Translation: CASEEYGLNEQFF.

The gene calls are TRBV5-8 and TRBJ1-2; TRBD1 matches 10 bases. The CDR3 spans 15 residues. Unmatched junction bases numbered 6, after V lost 4 bases and J lost 3 bases. Germline V gene sequence: CDR1 SGHTS, CDR2 YDEGEE. CDR3 DNA: TGTGCCAGCAGCCATACTGGGACAGGGGACTATGGCTACACCTTC. Translated, it gives CASSHTGTGDYGYTF. Complete variable domain (other parts from reference TRBV5-8 and TRBJ1-2): EAGVTQSPTHLIKTRGQQATLRCSPISGHTSVYWYQQALGLGLQFLLWYDEGEERNRGNFPPRFSGRQFPNYSSELNVNALELEDSALYLCASSHTGTGDYGYTFGSGTRLTVV.

This clonotype was counted only a few times. This chain's CDR3 is CASSMTTASYEQYF. The CDR3 DNA follows: TGTGCCAGCAGCATGACAACAGCTTCCTACGAGCAGTACTTC. J is TRBJ2-7 and V is TRBV11-1; D is uncertain. V lost 5 bases, J lost 1 base, and 12 bases lay in between. Germline values: CDR1 SGHAT, CDR2 FQDESV (reference sequence). The CDR3 covers 14 residues.

This clonotype came up a few times. The chain joins TRBV15 to TRBJ1-1, with 7 bases fitting TRBD1. J was trimmed by 4 bases and V by 3 bases; bases with no gene match: 11. The length of the CDR3 is 16 residues. The germline V gene has CDR1 LNHNV and CDR2 YYDKDF (reference sequence). In DNA, the CDR3 is TGTGCCACCAGCAGCGAAACAGGGGTTTGGGGCACTGAAGCTTTCTTT. Its protein is CATSSETGVWGTEAFF.

A few counts support this clonotype. This rearrangement joins TRBV6-5 to TRBJ1-4; weak D call: TRBD1 (6 bases). Germline V lookup: CDR1 MNHEY, CDR2 SVGAGI. CDR3 length: 15 residues. V was pared by 4 bases and J by 5 bases, with 14 bases between. The CDR3 DNA sequence: TGTGCCAGCAGTTCGGCGGGACATATAAATGAAAAACTGTTTTTT. Translating gives CASSSAGHINEKLFF.

This clonotype came up many times. This sequence joins TRBV28 and TRBJ1-2, with D perhaps matching TRBD1 (5 bases). Trimming stripped 2 bases from V and 0 bases from J, with 13 bases between. This CDR3 region has 16 residues. Germline assignment: CDR1 MDHEN and CDR2 SYDVKM. The CDR3 nucleotides are TGTGCCAGCAGTTTAATCCGCCAGGGAACTAACTATGGCTACACCTTC. Its protein is CASSLIRQGTNYGYTF.

This clonotype was counted once. This clone may be a read error of a much larger clone one base away. The V call is TRBV11-2, the J call TRBJ2-1; 16 bases align to TRBD2. Germline V gives CDR1 SGHAT, CDR2 FQNNGV. The CDR3 spans 18 residues. The CDR3 DNA reads TGTGCCAGCAGCCCGGGACTAGCGGGGGGGGCGGGGTACAAGGAGCAGTTCTTC. Its translation: CASSPGLAGGAGYKEQFF.

This clonotype was seen many times. Written as DNA, the CDR3 is TGTGCCAGCAGTCCCGATCGGTCCACGGCGTATTTT. This encodes CASSPDRSTAYF. The chain combines TRBV27 with TRBJ2-3, with no clear D. In germline, CDR1 is MNHEY, CDR2 SMNVEV (reference sequence). The V end was cut by 5 bases, the J end by 14 bases, with 17 bases between. The CDR3 is made up of 12 amino acids.

This clonotype came up a few times. J is TRBJ2-5 and V is TRBV10-3; 12 bases match TRBD1. The CDR3 consists of 14 residues. V was pared by 10 bases and J by 4 bases, with 7 bases of the junction left unmatched. The germline V gene encodes CDR1 ENHRY and CDR2 SYGVKD. CDR3 nucleotides: TGTGCCACAAGGGGGACAGGGGGCTCAGAGACCCAGTACTTC. Its protein product is CATRGTGGSETQYF.

DNA for the CDR3: TGCAGTGCTAGACCGGGGGGGGGTAAATACAATGAGCAGTTCTTC. Its protein is CSARPGGGKYNEQFF. The gene calls are TRBV20-1 and TRBJ2-1, with TRBD2 identical over 8 bases. The CDR3 has 15 amino acids. Losses at the gene ends were 2 bases for V and 4 bases for J; bases not matched to a gene: 7. Per the germline V gene, CDR1 is DFQATT and CDR2 is SNEGSKA (reference sequence).

A few counts support this clonotype. This sequence joins TRBV7-6 and TRBJ1-4; the match to TRBD1 covers 8 bases. Germline values: CDR1 SGHVS, CDR2 FNYEAQ. V lost 5 bases to trimming and J lost 10 bases; unmatched junction nucleotides: 9. CDR3 length: 14 amino acids. Here the CDR3 reads CASSASGTGGKLFF. The CDR3 nucleotides read TGTGCCAGCAGCGCTTCCGGGACAGGAGGAAAACTGTTTTTT.

The chain employs TRBV5-6 and TRBJ2-5, with D uncertain. The V end was cut by 0 bases, the J end by 4 bases, with 10 bases between. CDR3 length equals 14 residues. The germline gives CDR1 SGHDT, CDR2 YYEEEE. CDR3 DNA sequence: TGTGCCAGCAGCTTGGAGGCAGGCAGAGAGACCCAGTACTTC. Its protein is CASSLEAGRETQYF.

The chain employs TRBV6-5 and TRBJ1-6; D unclear. Germline V CDR1 and CDR2: MNHEY, SVGAGI. The CDR3 consists of 16 residues. Trimming removed 0 bases from V and 5 bases from J, with 11 bases in between. CDR3 DNA sequence: TGTGCCAGCAGTTACTCACCGTGGGCCGATAATTCACCCCTCCACTTT. Residues: CASSYSPWADNSPLHF.

In nucleotides, the CDR3 is TGTGCCAGCACCGGCGGAGGCCCCGGGGGCGAGCAGTACTTC. This encodes CASTGGGPGGEQYF. This chain uses TRBV12-3 or TRBV12-4 with TRBJ2-7, with D possibly being TRBD2 (6 bases). The CDR3 covers 14 residues. V dropped 7 bases and J dropped 6 bases, with 19 bases sitting between them.

The rearrangement joins TRBV18 to TRBJ2-5; unclear D gene. Deletions cut 3 bases from V and 2 bases from J, with 10 bases between. This CDR3 contains 14 residues. The V gene's germline CDR1 is KGHSH and CDR2 LQKENI. CDR3 amino acids: CASSPVPAQETQYF. Written as DNA, the CDR3 is TGTGCCAGCTCACCGGTACCAGCTCAAGAGACCCAGTACTTC.

V and J are TRBV6-2 or TRBV6-3 and TRBJ2-3; no clear D. V lost 6 bases to trimming and J lost 2 bases, with 15 bases between them. This CDR3 contains 15 residues. Germline lookup yields CDR1 MNHEY and CDR2 SVGEGT. The CDR3 DNA sequence: TGTGCCAGCAGCTCCGGTCTCACCATCACAGATACGCAGTATTTT. Residues: CASSSGLTITDTQYF.

The sample holds a few counts of this clonotype. The chain combines TRBV6-1 with TRBJ2-7; TRBD2 is a possible D gene (5 bases). The germline V gene encodes CDR1 MNHNS and CDR2 SASEGT. The germline V and J ends were trimmed by 5 bases and 6 bases, with 26 bases remaining between them. This CDR3 contains 17 residues. The CDR3 DNA reads as TGTGCCAGCAGTTTAACCCTTGAGGGCTACGGGCCCTCCGAGCAGTACTTC. Its translation is CASSLTLEGYGPSEQYF.